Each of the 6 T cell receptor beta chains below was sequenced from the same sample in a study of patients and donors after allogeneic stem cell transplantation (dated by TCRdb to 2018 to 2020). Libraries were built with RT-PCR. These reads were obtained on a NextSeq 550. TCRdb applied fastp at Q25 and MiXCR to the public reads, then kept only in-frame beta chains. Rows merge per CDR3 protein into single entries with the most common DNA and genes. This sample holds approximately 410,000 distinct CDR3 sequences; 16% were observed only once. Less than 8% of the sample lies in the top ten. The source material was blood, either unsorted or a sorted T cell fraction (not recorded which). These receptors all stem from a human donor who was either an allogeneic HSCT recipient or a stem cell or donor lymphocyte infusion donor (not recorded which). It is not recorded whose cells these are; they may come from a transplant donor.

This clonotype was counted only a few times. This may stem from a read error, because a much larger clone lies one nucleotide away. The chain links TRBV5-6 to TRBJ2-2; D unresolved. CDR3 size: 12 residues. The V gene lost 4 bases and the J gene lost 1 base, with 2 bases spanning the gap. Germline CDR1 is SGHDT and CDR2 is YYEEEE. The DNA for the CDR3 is TGTGCCAGCAGCATGAACACCGGGGAGCTGTTTTTT. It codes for CASSMNTGELFF.

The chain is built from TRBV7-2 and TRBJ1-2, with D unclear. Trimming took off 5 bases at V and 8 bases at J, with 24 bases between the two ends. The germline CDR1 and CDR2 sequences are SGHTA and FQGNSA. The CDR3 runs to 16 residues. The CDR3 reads CASSPHTPGRLKGYTF. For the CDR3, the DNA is TGTGCCAGCAGCCCTCACACTCCGGGCAGGCTAAAGGGCTACACCTTC.

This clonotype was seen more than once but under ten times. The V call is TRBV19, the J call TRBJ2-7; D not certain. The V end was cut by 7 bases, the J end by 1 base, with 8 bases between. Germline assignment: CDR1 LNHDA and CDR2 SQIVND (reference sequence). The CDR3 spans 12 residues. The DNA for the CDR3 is TGTGCCAGTACGTCGGAATCCTACGAGCAGTACTTC. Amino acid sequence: CASTSESYEQYF.

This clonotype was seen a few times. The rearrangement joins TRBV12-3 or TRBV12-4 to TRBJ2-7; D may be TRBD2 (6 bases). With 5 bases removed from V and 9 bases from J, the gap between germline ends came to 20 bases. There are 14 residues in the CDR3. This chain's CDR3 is CASSTTGGIAGQYF. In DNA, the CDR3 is TGTGCCAGCAGTACAACCGGAGGGATAGCTGGGCAGTACTTC.

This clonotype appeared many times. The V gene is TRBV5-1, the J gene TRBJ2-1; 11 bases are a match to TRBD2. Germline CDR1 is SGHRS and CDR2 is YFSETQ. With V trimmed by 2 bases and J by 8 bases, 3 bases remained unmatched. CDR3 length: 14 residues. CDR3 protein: CASSFTSGSHEQFF. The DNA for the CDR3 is TGCGCCAGCAGCTTCACTAGCGGGAGTCATGAGCAGTTCTTC.

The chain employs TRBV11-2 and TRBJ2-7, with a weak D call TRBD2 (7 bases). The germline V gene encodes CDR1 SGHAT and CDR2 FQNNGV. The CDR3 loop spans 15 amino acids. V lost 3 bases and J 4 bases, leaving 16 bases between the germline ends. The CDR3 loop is CASSFGGGRGYEQYF. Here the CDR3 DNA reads TGTGCCAGCAGCTTTGGGGGGGGGCGCGGTTACGAGCAGTACTTC. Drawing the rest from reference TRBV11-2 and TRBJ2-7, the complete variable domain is EAGVAQSPRYKIIEKRQSVAFWCNPISGHATLYWYQQILGQGPKLLIQFQNNGVVDDSQLPKDRFSAERLKGVDSTLKIQPAKLEDSAVYLCASSFGGGRGYEQYFGPGTRLTVT.